The rows below give T cell receptor beta chains drawn from one sample of a study of cytotoxic CD8 clonotypes in ibrutinib-treated CLL. Libraries were prepared by immunoSEQ multiplex PCR; TCRdb keeps only in-frame clonotypes and omits some of them. Here the sample spans about 310,000 clones, about 77% being singletons. Material: PBMCs, obtained before ibrutinib treatment. The receptors were sampled from a human donor with chronic lymphocytic leukemia. CDR3s include the opening cysteine and the closing phenylalanine or tryptophan. A D gene is named only where the DNA matches it firmly. Part of the rows lack a size; the others show once, few, many or a class for expanded clones.

v_gene	abundance	d_gene	j_gene	CDR3nt	CDR3aa
TRBV5-4	NA	TRBD2	TRBJ2-1	TGTGCCAGCAGCCGCACTAGCGGGAGCTACAATGAGCAGTTCTTC	CASSRTSGSYNEQFF
TRBV6-5	NA	TRBD1	TRBJ1-3	TGTGCCAGCAGCTTGACAGGGCCTGGAAACACCATATATTTT	CASSLTGPGNTIYF
TRBV4-2	NA	NA	TRBJ2-7	TGTGCCAGCAGCCAAGATTGGAGCGAAAGGCGCTACGAGCAGTACTTC	CASSQDWSERRYEQYF
TRBV30	NA	TRBD2	TRBJ2-3	TGTGCCTGGTTGTCTAGCGGGAGAGTAGATACGCAGTATTTT	CAWLSSGRVDTQYF
TRBV4-2	NA	NA	TRBJ1-2	TGTGCCAGCAGCCAAGGACAGTTATACTATGGCTACACCTTC	CASSQGQLYYGYTF
TRBV5-1	NA	TRBD2	TRBJ2-1	TGCGCCAGCAGCTTACCCGGGACTAATGGCAATGAGCAGTTCTTC	CASSLPGTNGNEQFF
TRBV7-9	NA	NA	TRBJ2-1	TGTGCCAGCAGCTTAACGCGGAGCTCCTACAATGAGCAGTTCTTC	CASSLTRSSYNEQFF
TRBV15	NA	NA	TRBJ1-1	TGTGCCACCAGCAGAGATCCTCGGGGGCGGACTGAAGCTTTCTTT	CATSRDPRGRTEAFF
TRBV27	NA	NA	TRBJ1-1	TGTGCCAGCAAGCGGGGGGTGCTCGCTGAAGCTTTCTTT	CASKRGVLAEAFF
TRBV4-3	NA	NA	TRBJ2-3	TGCGCCAGCAGCCAGGTCGGGGACCCAGATACGCAGTATTTT	CASSQVGDPDTQYF
TRBV25-1	NA	NA	TRBJ1-2	TGTGCCAGCAGTGAATGGAGGGGCGCTAACTATGGCTACACCTTC	CASSEWRGANYGYTF
TRBV19	NA	NA	TRBJ1-2	TGTGCCAGTAGTATTGGGAACGGCTACACCTTC	CASSIGNGYTF
TRBV7-2	NA	TRBD2	TRBJ2-1	TGTGCCAGCAGCTTCAGACTAGCGGGAGGTGGGGATGAGCAGTTCTTC	CASSFRLAGGGDEQFF
TRBV5-1	NA	TRBD1	TRBJ1-1	TGCGCCAGCAGCTTGGACGGACAGGGGGCTGGTGAAGCTTTCTTT	CASSLDGQGAGEAFF
TRBV5-1	NA	NA	TRBJ1-4	TGCGCCAGCAGCTTGAGTCCGGGAGGGGCTGAAAAACTGTTTTTT	CASSLSPGGAEKLFF
TRBV5-4	NA	TRBD2	TRBJ2-7	TGTGCCAGCAGCTTGGCCGTAGGGACTAGCGGGACCACCTACGAGCAGTACTTC	CASSLAVGTSGTTYEQYF
TRBV30	NA	NA	TRBJ1-5	TGTGCCTGGAGTGACAACCGTGGGGCGAATAGCAATCAGCCCCAGCATTTT	CAWSDNRGANSNQPQHF
TRBV7-3	NA	NA	TRBJ2-3	TGTGCCAGCTCGCAGATGGGTGGTTCTGAAGATACGCAGTATTTT	CASSQMGGSEDTQYF
TRBV5-1	NA	NA	TRBJ2-5	TGCGCCAGCAGCGCGCCGAGGGGAGGAGAGACCCAGTACTTC	CASSAPRGGETQYF
TRBV29-1	NA	NA	TRBJ2-1	TGCAGCGTTGAAGGTCTTCGTAGCTCCTACAATGAGCAGTTCTTC	CSVEGLRSSYNEQFF
TRBV13	NA	NA	TRBJ2-7	TGTGCCAGCTCCGGGACTCACACCTACGAGCAGTACTTC	CASSGTHTYEQYF
TRBV7-9	NA	TRBD1	TRBJ1-4	TGTGCCAGCAGCTTAGCCGGACAGGGTAGCCGTAATGAAAAACTGTTTTTT	CASSLAGQGSRNEKLFF
TRBV19	NA	NA	TRBJ2-1	TGTGCCAGTAGTAACCCCCGAATAATAGACAATGAGCAGTTCTTC	CASSNPRIIDNEQFF
TRBV27	NA	TRBD2	TRBJ2-1	TGTGCCAGCAGTTTGGAAGGGACTAGCGGGAGAAATGAGCAGTTCTTC	CASSLEGTSGRNEQFF
TRBV5-1	few	TRBD1	TRBJ2-2	TGCGCCAGCAGCCAGCGACAGGGGAACACCGGGGAGCTGTTTTTT	CASSQRQGNTGELFF
TRBV4-3	once	TRBD2	TRBJ2-1	TGCGCCAGCAGCCTTAGACTGGGACTAGCGGAAAACAATGAGCAGTTCTTC	CASSLRLGLAENNEQFF
TRBV9	NA	TRBD1	TRBJ1-3	TGTGCCAGCAGCCCCTGGACAGGCTCTGGAAACACCATATATTTT	CASSPWTGSGNTIYF
TRBV28	NA	NA	TRBJ2-1	TGTGCCAGCAGTCCAATATCGGGGCGGAGCTCCTACAATGAGCAGTTCTTC	CASSPISGRSSYNEQFF
TRBV11-1	NA	NA	TRBJ2-5	TGTGCCAGCAGCTTTAGGGGCGCCGGCCAAGAGACCCAGTACTTC	CASSFRGAGQETQYF
TRBV28	NA	TRBD1	TRBJ2-3	TGTGCCAGCAGTATCGGGACAGGGAACACAGATACGCAGTATTTT	CASSIGTGNTDTQYF
TRBV7-3	NA	TRBD1	TRBJ2-2	TGTGCCAGCAGCTTAGCGCCAGGGGGCTCAACCGGGGAGCTGTTTTTT	CASSLAPGGSTGELFF
TRBV7-7	NA	NA	TRBJ1-1	TGTGCCAGCAGCCAAAACCAGCAGGGGGAAGCTTTCTTT	CASSQNQQGEAFF
TRBV12-2	NA	NA	TRBJ2-5	TGTGCAAGTGCGCTTAAGACGCGAACCCAGTACTTC	CASALKTRTQYF
TRBV6-5	few	NA	TRBJ1-1	TGTGCCAGCAGTTACGCCGGTTCCAGTGAAGCTTTCTTT	CASSYAGSSEAFF
TRBV5-1	few	TRBD1	TRBJ2-5	TGCGCCAGCAGCTCAGGGACAGCGCAAGAGACCCAGTACTTC	CASSSGTAQETQYF
TRBV30	NA	NA	TRBJ2-7	TGTGCCTGGAGTGTACGTCATAATATCTTGACCTACGAGCAGTACTTC	CAWSVRHNILTYEQYF
TRBV27	NA	NA	TRBJ1-5	TGTGCCAGCAGTTTAGGTGGCAGGGGATACAATCAGCCCCAGCATTTT	CASSLGGRGYNQPQHF
TRBV15	NA	NA	TRBJ2-7	TGTGCCACCAGCAGAGGGAGTCCCTACGAGCAGTACTTC	CATSRGSPYEQYF
TRBV2	NA	TRBD1	TRBJ1-1	TGTGCCAGCAGTAGACAGGGCGCGAACACTGAAGCTTTCTTT	CASSRQGANTEAFF
TRBV7-9	NA	TRBD2	TRBJ2-1	TGTGCCAGCAGCCCCTCGACTAGCGGGAGGGTCCGTACTGAGCAGTTCTTC	CASSPSTSGRVRTEQFF
TRBV18	once	NA	TRBJ1-1	TGTGCCAGCTCACTCACACCAGAGGTTGAAGCTTTCTTT	CASSLTPEVEAFF
TRBV30	NA	TRBD2	TRBJ2-3	TGTGCCTGGAGTGTAGTAGCGGGAGGGCCCCTTACGCAGTATTTT	CAWSVVAGGPLTQYF
TRBV27	NA	TRBD1	TRBJ1-4	TGTGCCAGCAGTCCCGGGACAGGGGGGAAAAAACTGTTTTTT	CASSPGTGGKKLFF
TRBV19	few	NA	TRBJ2-1	TGTGCCAGTAGTATTTGGAATGAGCAGTTCTTC	CASSIWNEQFF
TRBV27	NA	NA	TRBJ2-1	TGTGCCACCAGGTCCCCCCCTCCCTACAATGAGCAGTTCTTC	CATRSPPPYNEQFF
TRBV30	once	NA	TRBJ2-6	TGTGCCTGGAGTGTATGGCGCAGACTTTCGGACAGACAATCGGCTGGGGCCAACGTCCTGACTTTC	CAWSVWRRLSDRQSAGANVLTF
TRBV28	NA	TRBD2	TRBJ2-1	TGTGCCACCCTAAACCGGGAGGGCCCTCGAAATGAGCAGTTCTTC	CATLNREGPRNEQFF
TRBV18	NA	NA	TRBJ2-1	TGTGCCAGCTCACCATTGGTGGGAAGTGAGCAGTTCTTC	CASSPLVGSEQFF
TRBV5-5	NA	TRBD2	TRBJ2-3	TGTGCCAGCAGCGCCGGGACTAGCAGCACAGATACGCAGTATTTT	CASSAGTSSTDTQYF
TRBV4-3	NA	NA	TRBJ2-6	TGCGCCAGCAGCCAGATCGACGGGGCCAACGTCCTGACTTTC	CASSQIDGANVLTF
TRBV29-1	NA	NA	TRBJ2-5	TGCAGCGTTCTGGCTAGCGACCTACAAGAGACCCAGTACTTC	CSVLASDLQETQYF
TRBV11-2	NA	TRBD2	TRBJ2-3	TGTGCCAGCAGCTTTCCGACTAGCGGGAGGTTTAATACGCAGTATTTT	CASSFPTSGRFNTQYF
TRBV9	NA	NA	TRBJ2-7	TGTGCCAGCAGCGTAGCTTGGACCGATTACGAGCAGTACTTC	CASSVAWTDYEQYF
TRBV7-8	NA	NA	TRBJ2-3	TGTGCCAGCAGCTTCGCCCAGCAGAGCACAGATACGCAGTATTTT	CASSFAQQSTDTQYF
TRBV5-4	NA	TRBD1	TRBJ2-2	TGTGCCAGCAGATTGGACAGGGCGAACACCGGGGAGCTGTTTTTT	CASRLDRANTGELFF